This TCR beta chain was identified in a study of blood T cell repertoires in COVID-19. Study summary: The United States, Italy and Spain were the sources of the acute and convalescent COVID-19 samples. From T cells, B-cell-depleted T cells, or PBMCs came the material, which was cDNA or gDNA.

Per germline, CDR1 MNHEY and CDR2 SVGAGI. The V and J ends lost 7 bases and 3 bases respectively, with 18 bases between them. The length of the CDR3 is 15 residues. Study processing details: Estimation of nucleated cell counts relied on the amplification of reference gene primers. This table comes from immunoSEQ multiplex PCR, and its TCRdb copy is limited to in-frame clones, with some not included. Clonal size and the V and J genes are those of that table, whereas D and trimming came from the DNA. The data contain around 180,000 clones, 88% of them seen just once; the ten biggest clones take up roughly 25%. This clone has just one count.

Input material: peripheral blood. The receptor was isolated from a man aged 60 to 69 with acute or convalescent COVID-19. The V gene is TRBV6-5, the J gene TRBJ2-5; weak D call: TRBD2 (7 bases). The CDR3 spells CASTRGGGAKETQYF. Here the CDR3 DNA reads TGTGCCAGCACCAGGGGAGGGGGGGCAAAAGAGACCCAGTACTTC.